This record covers a single TCR beta chain. The antigen remains unidentified. The data stem from a study of cytomegalovirus exposure and HLA in healthy donors. The study, taken as a whole, reports: Researchers counted 164 TCR beta chains as cytomegalovirus-associated.

The junction had 9 bases not matched to a gene; V was cut back by 6 bases and J by 2 bases. The V gene's germline CDR1 is SQVTM and CDR2 ANQGSEA. The CDR3 extends over 14 amino acids. Here immunoSEQ multiplex PCR was the method, and the copy in TCRdb shows in-frame clones only, minus some. The sample includes some 130,000 clones, around 93% of them seen just once. These donors were members of the roughly 110-subject validation cohort, a group separate from the approximately 680-subject first cohort. Sequenced material: PBMCs. The clonotype was recovered from a man in his late teens or twenties in good health and CMV-seropositive. J is TRBJ2-7 and V is TRBV29-1, with 8 positions matching TRBD2. CDR3 in DNA: TGCAGCGTAGAAACTAGCGGAGCCCCCTACGAGCAGTACTTC. Protein: CSVETSGAPYEQYF.